A selection of T cell receptor beta chains follows, all from one sample in a study of blood T cell repertoires in COVID-19. The assay was immunoSEQ multiplex PCR, and TCRdb's table has in-frame clones only and misses some. The sample shows under 65,000 clones, 80% to 90% of them seen only once. Sequenced input: peripheral blood. The receptors were gathered from a man aged 60-69 years with acute or convalescent COVID-19. The CDR3 runs from the conserved cysteine through the conserved F or W. The order of the fields is V gene, clone size, J gene, D gene, CDR3 protein, CDR3 DNA. D genes are given only for firm matches. Where a row states a size, it is once, few, many or the class of an expanded clone; other rows omit it.

TRBV28	-	TRBJ2-3	TRBD2	CASSWIEGAGSTDTQYF	TGTGCCAGCAGTTGGATAGAAGGAGCGGGAAGCACAGATACGCAGTATTTT
TRBV11-2	-	TRBJ2-2	TRBD2	CASSSTLAGVSNGELFF	TGTGCCAGCAGTTCTACTCTAGCGGGAGTCAGCAACGGGGAGCTGTTTTTT
TRBV5-1	-	TRBJ2-1	TRBD2	CASSLGTSGSYGEQFF	TGCGCCAGCAGCTTGGGGACTAGCGGGAGTTATGGAGAGCAGTTCTTC
TRBV18	-	TRBJ2-7	TRBD1	CASSPVDRKPYEQYF	TGTGCCAGCTCACCAGTGGACAGGAAACCCTACGAGCAGTACTTC
TRBV20-1	once	TRBJ2-2	-	CSASRYRANTGELFF	TGCAGTGCTAGTAGGTACAGAGCCAACACCGGGGAGCTGTTTTTT
TRBV27	-	TRBJ2-2	TRBD2	CASRLGASGDTGELFF	TGTGCCAGCCGCCTTGGGGCTAGCGGTGACACCGGGGAGCTGTTTTTT
TRBV10-2	-	TRBJ2-7	-	CASSETSPDEQYF	TGCGCCAGCAGTGAGACTTCCCCCGACGAGCAGTACTTC
TRBV27	-	TRBJ2-5	TRBD2	CASSLSWTSGRVETQYF	TGTGCCAGCAGTTTGTCCTGGACTAGCGGGAGGGTAGAGACCCAGTACTTC
TRBV19	-	TRBJ2-3	-	CASLEPNQYTQYF	TGTGCCAGCCTTGAACCTAACCAATATACGCAGTATTTT
TRBV20-1	-	TRBJ2-5	-	CSASSSGNGAVTPIETQYF	TGCAGTGCTAGTAGTTCGGGCAATGGGGCGGTTACCCCTATTGAGACCCAGTACTTC
TRBV7-9	-	TRBJ1-2	-	CASSLRENYGYTF	TGTGCCAGCAGCTTACGGGAAAACTATGGCTACACCTTC
TRBV7-9	-	TRBJ2-5	-	CASSLWGEETQYF	TGTGCCAGCAGCTTATGGGGGGAAGAGACCCAGTACTTC
TRBV19	-	TRBJ2-6	-	CASSISGHSGANVLTF	TGTGCCAGTAGTATTTCAGGCCACTCTGGGGCCAACGTCCTGACTTTC
TRBV28	-	TRBJ2-7	-	CASRPVEDIEGEQYF	TGTGCCAGCAGGCCCGTGGAGGATATCGAGGGCGAGCAGTACTTC
TRBV6-2/TRBV6-3	-	TRBJ2-2	-	CASSFWLEDGELFF	TGTGCCAGCAGTTTCTGGCTGGAGGACGGGGAGCTGTTTTTT
TRBV2	-	TRBJ2-7	-	CASCQGTSYEQYF	TGTGCCAGCTGCCAGGGGACCTCCTACGAGCAGTACTTC
TRBV7-2	-	TRBJ2-5	-	CASRTTGLGETQYF	TGTGCCAGCAGAACTACAGGGTTGGGAGAGACCCAGTACTTC